This TCR beta chain stems from a study of radiation and T cells in renal cell carcinoma. Study at large: Nephrectomy followed 15 Gy stereotactic body radiation by 4 weeks. General observations from the study: From baseline, blood top tumor clonotypes peaked at 2 weeks post-radiation.

Concerning this clone itself: No antigen is known for it.

Time point described: baseline pretreatment blood. As to treatment: 15 Gy SBRT to primary tumor, nephrectomy 4 weeks later. Serial blood draws occurred at baseline and 2 and 4 weeks post-SBRT. The method was immunoSEQ multiplex PCR; TCRdb's version includes in-frame clones alone and lacks a portion of them. The sample lists about 150,000 clones; about 85% were seen once. This clonotype was sampled from a woman between 70 and 85 years old with renal cell carcinoma. This specimen consisted of blood, obtained from a patient whose treatment included radiotherapy and nephrectomy.

CDR3 residues: CASSIERLAGYTF. CDR3 DNA sequence: TGTGCCAGTAGTATAGAACGGCTAGCTGGCTACACCTTC. This chain links TRBV19 with TRBJ1-2, with D unclear. Germline assignment: CDR1 LNHDA and CDR2 SQIVND (reference sequence). Trimming removed 0 bases at V and 7 bases at J, with 9 bases between. This CDR3 contains 13 residues.